Described below is a single T cell receptor beta chain sequence and its context. Its antigen has not been determined. No base quality information exists; no much larger clone differs at one position. This specimen belongs to a study of post-analysis software for immune sequencing data (dated by TCRdb to between 2014 and 2016). About the investigation overall: Disease courses on record covered relapsing-remitting, secondary progressive and progressive-relapsing multiple sclerosis, though some patients had no subtype annotation. Patient repertoires were compared against roughly 12 previously published healthy control repertoires from donors aged about 6 to 28 years. A subset of samples was prepared in parallel using single-end sample barcoding, then pooled and co-amplified after Illumina adapter ligation. The study at large found these results: Patients showed significantly higher frequencies than controls for a handful of TRBV segments, among them TRBV5-6, TRBV5-1 and TRBV20-1. Direct clustering with F measure showed strong co-clustering of samples prepared in the same batch, prompting a batch-effect correction. Compared with controls, multiple sclerosis patients had significantly lower normalized Chao1 diversity, a finding suggesting substantial peripheral T-cell clonal expansion. The control group was slightly older than the multiple sclerosis patient group.

To demonstrate the VDJtools post-analysis software, the study profiled TCR beta repertoires from the peripheral blood of about a dozen young patients with multiple sclerosis. The multiple sclerosis patients were children and adolescents ranging in age from roughly 6 to 16 years. From a lookup of the germline V gene, CDR1 and CDR2 are SGHTA and FQGNSA. The CDR3 goes from the cysteine to the phenylalanine over 14 residues. Only the CDR3 portion is preserved as DNA: 42 bases, with reading frame beginning at the first base. At the junction V is shortened by 4 bases and J by 6 bases, with 13 bases in between. Library method: PCR. TCRdb records Illumina HiSeq 2500 as the sequencer. To reduce PCR and sequencing biases, unique molecular identifiers were built into the TCR beta cDNA libraries. Around 500,000 cDNA molecules were obtained for every 1 to 10 million input T cells, so each molecule roughly corresponded to one T cell. The patient libraries were prepared and sequenced using the same protocol as the earlier healthy control dataset. Within a given batch, samples were prepared together, multiplexed and sequenced on the same HiSeq lane. Turning to the authors' computational methods: Raw barcoded reads were processed with MIGEC, discarding single-read molecular identifier groups before consensus assembly and CDR3 extraction. Clonotype tables were post-analysed with VDJtools, normalizing diversity by down-sampling all datasets to the smallest sample size. Repertoire overlap clustering matched CDR3 amino acid but not nucleotide sequences to correct batch-related cross-sample contamination. TCRdb reanalyzed the raw reads on its own, using fastp at Q25 for trimming and MiXCR for clone calling, and kept in-frame beta chains. Rows are unified per CDR3 protein, each entry keeping the most common DNA and genes. The V and J calls reflect TCRdb's pipeline rather than the authors' work. The sample contains fewer than 850,000 distinct CDR3 sequences, 25% to 30% of them found a single time. The ten top clones hold 0.55% to 0.65% of the sample.

The chain is made from TRBV7-2 and TRBJ2-1, and the D gene may be TRBD1, 5 bases matching. Sequencing used blood. This TCR derives from a girl aged 5-17 years with multiple sclerosis. The nucleotides read TGTGCCAGCAGCTCTCAGGGTGGTTTCAATGAGCAGTTCTTC. The encoded protein is CASSSQGGFNEQFF.